The clone carrying this T cell receptor (beta chain) was counted once. The CDR3 totals 17 residues. Germline assignment: CDR1 MNHEY and CDR2 SMNVEV (reference sequence). The V end was cut by 6 bases, the J end by 1 base, with 21 bases between. Here immunoSEQ multiplex PCR was the method, and the copy in TCRdb shows in-frame clones only, minus some. Of 200,000 or so clones in the sample, roughly 90% were seen once. The data were obtained in a study of blood T cell repertoires in COVID-19. Study-wide background: Collection of acute and convalescent COVID-19 samples took place in the United States, Italy and Spain.

The sequence was collected from a woman between 35 and 50 years old who had recovered from COVID-19. The rearrangement uses TRBV27 and TRBJ2-5, with D unclear. Material: peripheral blood. CDR3 nucleotides: TGTGCCAGCAGACCCTCGTCTGGGCAGTGGGTCCAAGAGACCCAGTACTTC. Translating gives CASRPSSGQWVQETQYF.